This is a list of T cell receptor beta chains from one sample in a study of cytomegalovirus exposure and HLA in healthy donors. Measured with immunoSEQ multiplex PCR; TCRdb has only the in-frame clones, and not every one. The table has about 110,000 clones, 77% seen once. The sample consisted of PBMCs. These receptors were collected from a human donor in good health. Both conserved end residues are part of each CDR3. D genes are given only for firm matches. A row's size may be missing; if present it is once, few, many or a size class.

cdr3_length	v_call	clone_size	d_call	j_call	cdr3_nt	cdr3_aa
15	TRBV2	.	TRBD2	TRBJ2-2	TGTGCCAGCAAGACTAGCGGGGGGAACACCGGGGAGCTGTTTTTT	CASKTSGGNTGELFF
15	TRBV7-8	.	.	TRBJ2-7	TGTGCCAGCAGCCCGACAAGACAATTCTCCTACGAGCAGTACTTC	CASSPTRQFSYEQYF
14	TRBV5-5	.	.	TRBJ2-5	TGTGCCAGCAGCTTGGGACACCTCGAAGAGACCCAGTACTTC	CASSLGHLEETQYF
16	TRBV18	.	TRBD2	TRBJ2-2	TGTGCCAGCTCACCAAGGACTAGCGGCCCAACCGGGGAGCTGTTTTTT	CASSPRTSGPTGELFF
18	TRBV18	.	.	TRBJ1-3	TGTGCCAGCTCACCAACCTCCGGGGGACTATTCTCTGGAAACACCATATATTTT	CASSPTSGGLFSGNTIYF
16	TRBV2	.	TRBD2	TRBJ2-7	TGTGCCACTCAAGGAGGGAGGGGCGCAAATAACTACGAGCAGTACTTC	CATQGGRGANNYEQYF
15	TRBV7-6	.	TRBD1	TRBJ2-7	TGTGCCAGCAGCTTAGGCCGGACAGGGGTATGGGAGCAGTACTTC	CASSLGRTGVWEQYF
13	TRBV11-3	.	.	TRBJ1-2	TGTGCCAGCAGTCTCCTAGCTAACTATGGCTACACCTTC	CASSLLANYGYTF
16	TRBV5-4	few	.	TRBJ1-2	TGTGCCAGCAGCTTGGTTGGCCGGGAGCCCTTGGGCGGCTACACCTTC	CASSLVGREPLGGYTF
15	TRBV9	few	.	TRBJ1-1	TGTGCCAGCAGCGTAGAGGGGCAGAGGAACACTGAAGCTTTCTTT	CASSVEGQRNTEAFF
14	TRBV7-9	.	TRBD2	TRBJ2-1	TGTGCCAGCAGGGAGCGGGAGCAATACAATGAGCAGTTCTTC	CASREREQYNEQFF
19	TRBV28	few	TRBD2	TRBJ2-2	TGTGCCAGCACCACTCTACTAGCGGGAGCGACCTCGAACACCGGGGAGCTGTTTTTT	CASTTLLAGATSNTGELFF
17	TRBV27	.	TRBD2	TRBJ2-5	TGTGCCAGCAGCGGTCTAGCGGGAGGGCCGAGGCAAGAGACCCAGTACTTC	CASSGLAGGPRQETQYF
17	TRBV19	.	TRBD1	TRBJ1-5	TGTGCCAGTATTGCGCAGGGGGCCGGAATTAGCAATCAGCCCCAGCATTTT	CASIAQGAGISNQPQHF
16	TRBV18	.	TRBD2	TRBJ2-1	TGTGCCAGCTCACTGAATCCGGGACTAGCGGGGGCTGAGCAGTTCTTC	CASSLNPGLAGAEQFF
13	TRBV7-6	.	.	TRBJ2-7	TGTGCCAGCAGCTTATCCGGGGGCTACGAGCAGTACTTC	CASSLSGGYEQYF
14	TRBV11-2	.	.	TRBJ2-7	TGTGCCAGCAGCTTGCCGTCTACAGGGTACGAGCAGTACTTC	CASSLPSTGYEQYF
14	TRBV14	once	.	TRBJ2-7	TGTGCCAGCAGCCAAGATCGGAGCTCCTACGAGCAGTACTTC	CASSQDRSSYEQYF
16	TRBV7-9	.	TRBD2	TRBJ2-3	TGTGCCAGCAGCTTCCCCGGGAGGGGGGGCAAGGCTACGCAGTATTTT	CASSFPGRGGKATQYF
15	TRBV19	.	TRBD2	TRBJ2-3	TGTGCCAGTACCCCACTAGCGGGAGTTAGGGATACGCAGTATTTT	CASTPLAGVRDTQYF
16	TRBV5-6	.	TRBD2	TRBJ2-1	TGTGCCAGCAGCTTGCGAAGGCTAGCGGGGTCCGGAGAGCAGTTCTTC	CASSLRRLAGSGEQFF
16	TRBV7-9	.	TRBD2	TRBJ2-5	TGTGCCAGCAGCCCGGGACTAGCGGGAGGTAAAGAGACCCAGTACTTC	CASSPGLAGGKETQYF
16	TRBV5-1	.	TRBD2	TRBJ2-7	TGCGCCAGCAGCCTGGGGGAGCAGCGGGGTTCCTACGAGCAGTACTTC	CASSLGEQRGSYEQYF
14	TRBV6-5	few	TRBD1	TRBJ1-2	TGTGCCAGCTCCCCCCGGGTGACAGGGAACGGCTACACCTTC	CASSPRVTGNGYTF
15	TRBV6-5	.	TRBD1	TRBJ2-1	TGTGCCAGCAGTACAGGGGGTATCTCCTACAATGAGCAGTTCTTC	CASSTGGISYNEQFF